This TCR beta chain was obtained from a study of blood T cell repertoires in COVID-19. Study details: PBMCs, B-cell-depleted T cells, or T cells were the source of the cDNA or gDNA that made up the material.

The germline V gene encodes CDR1 MNHEY and CDR2 SVGAGI. V shed 2 bases and J 2 bases; nucleotides not matched to a gene: 4. The CDR3 length is 15 residues. Repertoires were generated with immunoSEQ multiplex PCR, while TCRdb's copy carries only in-frame clones and drops some. The data show 100,000 to 150,000 clones, over 75% seen once. This clonotype was obtained from a man aged 45-65 years with acute or convalescent COVID-19. The sequenced sample was peripheral blood. V gene TRBV6-5 combines with J gene TRBJ2-7; 9 nucleotides agree with TRBD1. CDR3 residues: CASSYLGQGTYEQYF. The CDR3 DNA reads TGTGCCAGCAGTTACCTCGGACAGGGGACCTACGAGCAGTACTTC.